This is a list of T cell receptor beta chains from one sample in a study of response to subunit inactivated influenza vaccine. A single record per CDR3 protein comes from TCRdb applying MiXCR to the RT-PCR reads. The sample holds 710,000 or so distinct CDR3 sequences, roughly 14% seen once. The material sequenced was PBMCs from blood, taken 11 to 12 days after vaccination. The receptors come from a man aged 50 to 60 who received an inactivated influenza vaccine. The CDR3 runs from the conserved cysteine through the conserved F or W. Each record gives: J gene, clone size, V gene, D gene, CDR3 DNA, CDR3 protein. D genes are given only for firm matches. Clone size is not always given. Where it is, it says once, few, many or a class for expanded clones.

TRBJ2-1	.	TRBV5-6	TRBD2	TGTGCCATCAGCAGAGGGGACTACAAGTTCTTC	CAISRGDYKFF
TRBJ2-3	few	TRBV7-6	.	TGTGCCAGCAGCTTAGGGCAGGGTTTCTCAGATACGCAGTATTTT	CASSLGQGFSDTQYF
TRBJ1-1	.	TRBV5-6	.	TGTGCCAGCAGCTTCAGGGGACAGAACACTGAAGCTTTCTTT	CASSFRGQNTEAFF
TRBJ2-1	.	TRBV18	.	TGTGCCAGCTCACTCGTCCAGATTAGCTCCTACAATGAGCAGTTCTTC	CASSLVQISSYNEQFF
TRBJ2-3	few	TRBV7-2	.	TGTGCCAGCAGCCTAGGGACCGACCTTAGCACAGATACGCAGTATTTT	CASSLGTDLSTDTQYF
TRBJ2-1	.	TRBV20-1	TRBD2	TGCAGTGCTAGAGCGACGGGAGGGGGGTACAATGAGCAGTTCTTC	CSARATGGGYNEQFF
TRBJ2-3	few	TRBV5-6	.	TGTGCCAGCAGCTTGTTCAGCGCCGATACGCAGTATTTT	CASSLFSADTQYF
TRBJ1-1	many	TRBV11-2	TRBD1	TGTGCCAGCAGCCCCAGGGGACAGCTGAACACTGAAGCTTTCTTT	CASSPRGQLNTEAFF
TRBJ2-3	.	TRBV4-3	.	TGCGCCAGCAGCCCCGTTCAAGGCAGTTCCGTCTCCTTCTATACGCAGTATTTT	CASSPVQGSSVSFYTQYF
TRBJ2-3	once	TRBV12-3/TRBV12-4	.	TGTGCCAGCAGTTTACGAGGGCCTCGGGGTACGCAGTATTTT	CASSLRGPRGTQYF
TRBJ1-6	.	TRBV2	.	TGTGCCAGCAGTGGGGAGGGGCATTCACCCCTCCACTTT	CASSGEGHSPLHF
TRBJ2-1	.	TRBV2	.	TGTGCCATCAGTTTAACCCCCTTGAGGAGCGGTCGAGCGTCCAGTGAGCAGTTCTTC	CAISLTPLRSGRASSEQFF
TRBJ2-7	few	TRBV10-3	.	TGTGCCATCAGTGAGTCTCCAGGGCTTCGGGACGAGCAGTACTTC	CAISESPGLRDEQYF
TRBJ2-1	few	TRBV10-2	.	TGCGCCAGCAGAAATGGTTGGGGTAATGAGCAGTTCTTC	CASRNGWGNEQFF
TRBJ2-1	.	TRBV6-1	TRBD2	TGTGCCAGCAGTACCCCTAGCGGGAGAGGCGATGAGCAGTTCTTC	CASSTPSGRGDEQFF
TRBJ2-5	.	TRBV6-7	.	TGTGCCAGCAGTTACTCCCCTACAGGGCGTAGAGAGACCCAGTACTTC	CASSYSPTGRRETQYF
TRBJ2-7	.	TRBV15	TRBD2	TGTGCCACCAGCAGAAAAAGCGGGACCGTCCTCTACGAGCAGTACTTC	CATSRKSGTVLYEQYF
TRBJ2-1	few	TRBV2	TRBD2	TGTGCCAGCAGTGCCTACGGACTAGCGGGGTACAATGAGCAGTTCTTC	CASSAYGLAGYNEQFF
TRBJ2-5	.	TRBV7-9	.	TGTGCCAGCTGGGGACTTTCGGAGACCCAGTACTTC	CASWGLSETQYF
TRBJ2-1	.	TRBV6-1	TRBD2	TGTGCCAGCAGCCGCGGGGGGGGGAATGAGCAGTTCTTC	CASSRGGGNEQFF
TRBJ2-1	few	TRBV11-2	TRBD1	TGTGCCAGCAGCTACGACAGGGCTGCCTACAATGAGCAGTTCTTC	CASSYDRAAYNEQFF
TRBJ2-1	few	TRBV28	TRBD1	TGTGCCAGCAGTAACAGGGGCCGGAGCTCCTACAATGAGCAGTTCTTC	CASSNRGRSSYNEQFF
TRBJ2-5	.	TRBV20-1	TRBD2	TGCAGTGCTAGAGTGCCGGGACTAGCGACGGAGACCCAGTACTTC	CSARVPGLATETQYF
TRBJ2-3	many	TRBV5-1	.	TGCGCCAGCAGCTTGGTCTCCGTCGGGCCCAGGGCCGATACGCAGTATTTT	CASSLVSVGPRADTQYF
TRBJ2-1	.	TRBV30	TRBD2	TGTGCCCCTAATAAAACTAGCGGTATTAACAATGAGCAGTTCTTC	CAPNKTSGINNEQFF
TRBJ2-5	.	TRBV6-5	TRBD2	TGTGCCAGCAGTTCTAAAGCGGGGGGGCCAGAGACCCAGTACTTC	CASSSKAGGPETQYF
TRBJ2-1	many	TRBV5-1	.	TGCGCCAGCAGCCTTCGACAGGTTCAGGATGAGCAGTTCTTC	CASSLRQVQDEQFF
TRBJ1-6	few	TRBV20-1	TRBD1	TGCAGTGCTAGAGGACAGGGTAATAGGAATTCACCCCTCCACTTT	CSARGQGNRNSPLHF
TRBJ2-1	.	TRBV20-1	TRBD2	TGCAGTGCCACCGTTGGGACTAGCGGAACCTACAATGAGCAGTTCTTC	CSATVGTSGTYNEQFF
TRBJ2-1	.	TRBV24-1	TRBD2	TGTGCCACCAGTGCCGGGACTAGCTTATCCTACAATGAGCAGTTCTTC	CATSAGTSLSYNEQFF
TRBJ2-1	.	TRBV10-3	TRBD1	TGTGCCATCAGTGAGGACAGGGGTCATGAGCAGTTCTTC	CAISEDRGHEQFF
TRBJ2-3	.	TRBV20-1	.	TGCAGTGCTGAGAGCCGGCTGGTGGAGGAGTTT	CSAESRLVEEF
TRBJ2-7	.	TRBV2	TRBD1	TGTGCCAGCAAAGGGCAGGGGGCGAGTCGGTACGAGCAGTACTTC	CASKGQGASRYEQYF
TRBJ2-7	few	TRBV20-1	.	TGCAGTGCTGACTGGCGGGCCGCCTACGAGCAGTACTTC	CSADWRAAYEQYF
TRBJ2-2	.	TRBV30	.	TGTGCCTGGAGTCTCACAGGGATCACCGGGGAGCTGTTTTTT	CAWSLTGITGELFF
TRBJ1-5	.	TRBV7-8	.	TGTGCCAGCAGCTTAGAGGTTGGGGGTTGGCAGCCCCAGCATTTT	CASSLEVGGWQPQHF
TRBJ2-7	.	TRBV20-1	TRBD1	TGCAGTGCTAGAGATCAACAACAGGGGGCGCGGTACGAGCAGTACTTC	CSARDQQQGARYEQYF